The 27 T cell receptor beta chains given below trace back to one sample, sequenced in a study of shared clonotypes between healthy human individuals. Naive CD8 cells were CD45RO-negative, positively selected for CCR7, excluding terminally differentiated effector memory CD45RA+ cells. Using immunoSEQ multiplex PCR, the repertoire was profiled, and TCRdb retains in-frame clones only, with some absent. The repertoire consists of about 2.1 million clones, with around 93% occurring once and the leading ten covering 1.5% to 2%. The sequencing sample was made of naive CD8+ T cells from PBMCs. Receptor source: a man younger than 35 in good health. Some clones in this sample may be carry-over from other donors' samples.

The chain combines TRBV28 with TRBJ2-3; D is tentatively TRBD1 or TRBD2 (5 bases each). CDR3 length equals 14 residues. CDR1 MDHEN and CDR2 SYDVKM come from the germline V gene. Trimming pared 5 bases from V and 6 bases from J, leaving 15 bases between. The CDR3 DNA sequence: TGTGCCAGCAGTCCCGGAGAGGGGCCCGATACGCAGTATTTT. Its protein is CASSPGEGPDTQYF. The entire variable domain, with the rest obtained from reference TRBV28 and TRBJ2-3, is as follows: DVKVTQSSRYLVKRTGEKVFLECVQDMDHENMFWYRQDPGLGLRLIYFSYDVKMKEKGDIPEGYSVSREKKERFSLILESASTNQTSMYLCASSPGEGPDTQYFGPGTRLTVL.

The chain is built from TRBV11-2 and TRBJ2-7; D remains ambiguous. CDR3 size: 15 residues. The germline V and J ends were trimmed by 2 bases and 9 bases, with 20 bases remaining between them. CDR1 is SGHAT and CDR2 is FQNNGV in the germline V gene. CDR3 sequence (DNA): TGTGCCAGCAGCTTACCAGGTTCCCTTTATAAGGGGCAGTACTTC. Its protein is CASSLPGSLYKGQYF.

This clone was detected only a few times. This chain joins TRBV4-2 and TRBJ1-1; D remains unclear. This CDR3 comprises 15 residues. V lost 4 bases to trimming and J lost 0 bases, with 12 bases between them. Germline V CDR1 and CDR2: LGHNA, YNFKEQ. The CDR3 spells CASSPLNGMNTEAFF. CDR3 in DNA: TGTGCCAGCAGCCCGCTAAACGGCATGAACACTGAAGCTTTCTTT.

As concerns this clone: This sample includes further DNA sequences coding for the same CDR3. The V call is TRBV6-5, the J call TRBJ2-7, with a weak D call TRBD2 (5 bases). CDR1 and CDR2 from the germline V gene are MNHEY and SVGAGI. V was trimmed by 0 bases and J by 2 bases, leaving 8 bases between them. The CDR3 length is 14 residues. CDR3 coding DNA: TGTGCCAGCAGTTACTCGTCCGGGGCCTACGAGCAGTACTTC. It specifies CASSYSSGAYEQYF.

The DNA for the CDR3 is TGCGCCAGCAGCTTGGCACTAGCGGGCGCCGCGGGTTACAATGAGCAGTTCTTC. This codes for CASSLALAGAAGYNEQFF. J is TRBJ2-1 and V is TRBV5-1, with 9 bases identical to TRBD2. From germline, CDR1 is SGHRS and CDR2 YFSETQ. The ends lost 0 bases at V and 4 bases at J; junction bases unmatched: 11. The CDR3 is made up of 18 amino acids.

CDR3 residues: CASSPPWGEQFF. Here the CDR3 DNA reads TGTGCCAGCAGTCCGCCGTGGGGGGAGCAGTTCTTC. The chain recombines TRBV28 with TRBJ2-1; tentatively, D is TRBD1 or TRBD2 (5 bases each). Germline V CDR1 and CDR2: MDHEN, SYDVKM. CDR3 size: 12 residues. V was cut by 5 bases and J by 10 bases, with 12 bases left in between.

A single count supports this clone. The gene calls are TRBV29-1 and TRBJ2-1; D possibly corresponds to TRBD2 (5 bases). From germline, CDR1 is SQVTM and CDR2 ANQGSEA. Trimming took 7 bases from V and 10 from J, leaving 17 bases between them. This CDR3 has 12 residues. CDR3 DNA sequence: TGCAGCGAGTTAGGGAGAGTGGGGGAGCAGTTCTTC. Protein sequence: CSELGRVGEQFF.

This chain connects TRBV4-2 to TRBJ2-7; 9 bases are shared with TRBD1. This CDR3 region has 14 residues. Germline V gene data show CDR1 as LGHNA and CDR2 as YNFKEQ. V trimming: 0 bases; J trimming: 4 bases; junction bases outside the gene matches: 1. CDR3 residues: CASSQEDRGYEQYF. CDR3 sequence (DNA): TGTGCCAGCAGCCAAGAGGACAGGGGTTACGAGCAGTACTTC.

The chain employs TRBV12-5 and TRBJ2-5; TRBD2 aligns across 7 bases. The trim removed 4 bases at V and 5 bases at J, leaving 13 bases unmatched. Germline-derived CDR1 and CDR2 are LGHNT and FRNRAP. This CDR3 is 16 amino acids long. The CDR3 DNA reads as TGTGCTAGTGGTTCACAACTTACGCCGCGGGAGGAGACCCAGTACTTC. Translating it yields CASGSQLTPREETQYF.

This chain links TRBV6-5 with TRBJ2-1, with 7 bases identical to TRBD2. V was clipped by 2 bases and J by 6 bases; unmatched bases: 7. The germline CDR1 and CDR2 sequences are MNHEY and SVGAGI. The CDR3 is made up of 15 amino acids. The DNA for the CDR3 is TGTGCCAGCAGTTACGACGGGAGGCTCTCCAATGAGCAGTTCTTC. Protein: CASSYDGRLSNEQFF.

V gene TRBV19 combines with J gene TRBJ2-6, with D perhaps assigned TRBD1 or TRBD2 (5 bases each). Germline V CDR1 and CDR2: LNHDA, SQIVND (reference sequence). This CDR3 has 16 amino acids. Trimming cost V 6 bases and J 0 bases, with 12 bases left between them. The CDR3 sequence is CASRSGDGSGANVLTF. CDR3 coding DNA: TGTGCCAGTAGATCCGGGGACGGCTCTGGGGCCAACGTCCTGACTTTC.

The chain's CDR3 is CASSQFPAEQETQYF. The CDR3 DNA sequence: TGCGCCAGCAGCCAATTTCCGGCAGAACAAGAGACCCAGTACTTC. This chain joins TRBV5-1 and TRBJ2-5; D remains unclear. The CDR3 contains 15 residues. V was shortened by 4 bases and J by 2 bases, with 15 bases between the two germline ends. Germline lookup yields CDR1 SGHRS and CDR2 YFSETQ.

This chain connects TRBV4-2 to TRBJ2-7; 8 positions agree with TRBD1. V was pared by 0 bases and J by 5 bases, with 12 bases of the junction left unmatched. The length of the CDR3 is 17 residues. Germline CDR1 is LGHNA and CDR2 is YNFKEQ. This CDR3 is CASSQDPIGQGFDEQYF. CDR3 nucleotides: TGTGCCAGCAGCCAAGATCCGATAGGACAGGGTTTCGACGAGCAGTACTTC.

V and J are TRBV28 and TRBJ1-2; weak D call: TRBD1 (5 bases). This CDR3 comprises 13 residues. V lost 2 bases and J lost 8, with 12 bases in between. Germline CDR1 is MDHEN and CDR2 is SYDVKM. As DNA, the CDR3 is TGTGCCAGCAGTTTAAGAGGAGGGACCGGCTACACCTTC. Translation gives CASSLRGGTGYTF.

The chain joins TRBV7-8 to TRBJ1-2; no clear D gene. The CDR3 has 12 residues. V lost 7 bases to trimming and J lost 4 bases, with 10 bases between them. The germline V gene has CDR1 SGHVS and CDR2 FQNEAQ. CDR3 loop: CASMGSFYGYTF. The CDR3 DNA follows: TGTGCCAGCATGGGCAGTTTCTATGGCTACACCTTC.

The gene calls are TRBV28 and TRBJ1-2, with D perhaps matching TRBD1 (6 bases). The CDR3 totals 12 residues. Trimming cost V 6 bases and J 8 bases, with 13 bases left between them. Germline V gene lookup returns CDR1 MDHEN and CDR2 SYDVKM. DNA of the CDR3: TGTGCCAGCAGCAGGGGTGGAAAGGGCTACACCTTC. Translated: CASSRGGKGYTF.

The gene calls are TRBV27 and TRBJ1-1; maybe TRBD1 (6 bases). Deletions cut 2 bases from V and 5 bases from J, with 15 bases between. CDR1 and CDR2 (germline): MNHEY, SMNVEV (reference sequence). The CDR3 spans 15 residues. Here the CDR3 DNA reads TGTGCCAGCAGTTTAAGCAGGGGACCCTTAACTGAAGCTTTCTTT. Amino acid sequence: CASSLSRGPLTEAFF.

The rearrangement links TRBV7-9 to TRBJ2-5; D not certain. The CDR3 has 12 residues. Between the trimmed V and J ends, which lost 4 bases and 5 bases, there was a span of 8 bases. Germline V gene lookup returns CDR1 SEHNR and CDR2 FQNEAQ (reference sequence). In nucleotides, the CDR3 is TGTGCCAGCAGCTCCGGCATCGAGACCCAGTACTTC. Protein sequence: CASSSGIETQYF. Variable domain in full (rest from reference TRBV7-9 and TRBJ2-5): DTGVSQNPRHKITKRGQNVTFRCDPISEHNRLYWYRQTLGQGPEFLTYFQNEAQLEKSRLLSDRFSAERPKGSFSTLEIQRTEQGDSAMYLCASSSGIETQYFGPGTRLLVL.

The rearrangement links TRBV19 to TRBJ2-1; D ambiguous. The V and J ends lost 1 base and 15 bases respectively, with 16 bases between them. Germline CDR1 LNHDA, CDR2 SQIVND (reference sequence). The CDR3 length is 13 residues. CDR3 sequence: CASSIAGAEPRFF. DNA for the CDR3: TGTGCCAGTAGTATAGCGGGTGCGGAGCCCCGGTTCTTC.

The chain has TRBV11-2 and TRBJ1-4; possibly TRBD1 for D (5 bases). The CDR3 is made up of 13 amino acids. V shed 5 bases and J shed 6 bases, with 10 bases lying between them. CDR1 and CDR2 (germline): SGHAT, FQNNGV. As DNA, the CDR3 is TGTGCCAGCAGCACCGGGACCGATGAAAAACTGTTTTTT. Amino acid sequence: CASSTGTDEKLFF.

The gene calls are TRBV27 and TRBJ2-5, with D possibly TRBD1 on 6 matching bases. The germline V gene has CDR1 MNHEY and CDR2 SMNVEV (reference sequence). Between the trimmed V and J ends, which lost 5 bases and 6 bases, there was a span of 22 bases. The CDR3 extends over 16 amino acids. CDR3 loop: CASSPEWGLLKKTQYF. CDR3 sequence (DNA): TGTGCCAGCAGTCCTGAATGGGGGCTTCTGAAGAAGACCCAGTACTTC.

The chain links TRBV11-2 to TRBJ2-7; TRBD2 is a possible D gene (6 bases). Trimming stripped 5 bases from V and 3 bases from J, with 26 bases between. This CDR3 has 18 residues. Germline V gene sequence: CDR1 SGHAT, CDR2 FQNNGV. This chain's CDR3 is CASSRPPSDYYLDYEQYF. CDR3 in DNA: TGTGCCAGCAGCCGACCCCCTAGCGACTACTATTTGGACTACGAGCAGTACTTC.

A word on this clone: The same CDR3 arises from other DNA sequences in this sample as well. The V and J genes are TRBV19 and TRBJ2-2, with D unclear. Germline CDR1 and CDR2: LNHDA and SQIVND (reference sequence). This CDR3 region has 14 residues. V shed 3 bases and J shed 4 bases, with 9 bases lying between them. CDR3 in DNA: TGTGCCAGTAGTATCGGGCGGTCCACCGGGGAGCTGTTTTTT. Its translation is CASSIGRSTGELFF.

For this clone: This sample also contains other DNA sequences that code for the same CDR3. This chain joins TRBV19 and TRBJ1-1; D may be TRBD1 (6 bases). The CDR3 consists of 13 residues. The V gene lost 5 bases and the J gene lost 0 bases, with 7 bases spanning the gap. CDR1 is LNHDA and CDR2 is SQIVND in the germline V gene (reference sequence). The DNA of the CDR3 is TGTGCCAGTAGTCCAGGGGTGAACACTGAAGCTTTCTTT. Translated: CASSPGVNTEAFF.

The chain joins TRBV7-9 to TRBJ2-1, with D uncertain. CDR3 size: 14 residues. V dropped 2 bases and J dropped 4 bases, with 9 bases sitting between them. The V gene's germline CDR1 is SEHNR and CDR2 FQNEAQ (reference sequence). The CDR3 sequence is CASSLLRPYNEQFF. The CDR3 nucleotides read TGTGCCAGCAGCTTACTCCGTCCTTACAATGAGCAGTTCTTC.

The table lists this clone with a count of one. The chain employs TRBV2 and TRBJ1-1; 7 bases map to TRBD1. Germline values: CDR1 SNHLY, CDR2 FYNNEI. The CDR3 contains 15 residues. V gave up 0 bases and J gave up 4 bases; unmatched junction bases: 5. For the CDR3, the DNA is TGTGCCAGCAGTGAAGCTGCAGGGGGATCCACTGAAGCTTTCTTT. Translation gives CASSEAAGGSTEAFF.

This clone was seen only once. Other DNA sequences in this sample translate to the same CDR3. The chain couples TRBV27 to TRBJ2-7; TRBD2 matches 8 bases. V lost 5 bases and J lost 2; bases outside the gene matches: 5. CDR3 size: 14 residues. Germline CDR1 is MNHEY and CDR2 is SMNVEV (reference sequence). CDR3 sequence (DNA): TGTGCCAGCAGTCTCGGGGGGGGCGCCTACGAGCAGTACTTC. The encoded protein is CASSLGGGAYEQYF.